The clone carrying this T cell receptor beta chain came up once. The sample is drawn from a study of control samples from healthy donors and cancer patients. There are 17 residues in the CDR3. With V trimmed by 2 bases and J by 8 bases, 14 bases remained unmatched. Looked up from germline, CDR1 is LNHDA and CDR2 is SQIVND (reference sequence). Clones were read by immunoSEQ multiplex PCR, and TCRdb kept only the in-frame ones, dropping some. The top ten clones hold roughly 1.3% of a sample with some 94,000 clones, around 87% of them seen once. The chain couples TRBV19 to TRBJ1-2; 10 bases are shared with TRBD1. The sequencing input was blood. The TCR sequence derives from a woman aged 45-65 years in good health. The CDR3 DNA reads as TGTGCCAGTAGTATATTGCCAAGGACAGGGGGTCACCGGGGCTACACCTTC. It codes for CASSILPRTGGHRGYTF.